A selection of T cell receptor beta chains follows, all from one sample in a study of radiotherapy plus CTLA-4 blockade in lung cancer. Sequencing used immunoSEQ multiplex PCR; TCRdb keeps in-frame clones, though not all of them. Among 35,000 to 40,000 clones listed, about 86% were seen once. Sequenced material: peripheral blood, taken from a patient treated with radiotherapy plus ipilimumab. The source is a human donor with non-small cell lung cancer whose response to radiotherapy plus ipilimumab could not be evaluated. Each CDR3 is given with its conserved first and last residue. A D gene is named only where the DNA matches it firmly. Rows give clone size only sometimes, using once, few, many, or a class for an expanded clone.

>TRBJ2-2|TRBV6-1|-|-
TGTGCCAGCAGTGAAGGACTACTCACCGGGGAGCTGTTTTTT
CASSEGLLTGELFF
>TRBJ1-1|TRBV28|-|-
TGTGCCAGCAGTTTATCCGGGTATGAAGCTTTCTTT
CASSLSGYEAFF
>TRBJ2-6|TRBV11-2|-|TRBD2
TGTGCCAGCAGCCCGGGGGGGGCGCAAGTGACTTTC
CASSPGGAQVTF
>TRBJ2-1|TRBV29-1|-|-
TGCAGCGTTGAGGGCAGGGCCAATGAGCAGTTCTTC
CSVEGRANEQFF
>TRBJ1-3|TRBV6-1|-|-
TGTGCCAGCAGTTCTGGAAGGGGGTCGGTAAACACCATATATTTT
CASSSGRGSVNTIYF
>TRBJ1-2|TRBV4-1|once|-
TGCGCCAGCAGCCAAGATACCTGGCAGGACTATGGCTACACCTTC
CASSQDTWQDYGYTF
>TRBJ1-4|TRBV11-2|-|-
TGTGCCAGCAGCTTAGTGGAGGGCCGGGAAAAACTGTTTTTT
CASSLVEGREKLFF
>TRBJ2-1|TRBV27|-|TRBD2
TGTGCCAGCAGGAAGACTAGCGGGGGGTACAATGAGCAGTTCTTC
CASRKTSGGYNEQFF
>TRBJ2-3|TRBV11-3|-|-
TGTGCCAGCAGCTTGATACAGGAACAAGATACGCAGTATTTT
CASSLIQEQDTQYF
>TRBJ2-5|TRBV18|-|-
TGTGCCAGCTCGGCCGGCGGGCCGTACCAAGAGACCCAGTACTTC
CASSAGGPYQETQYF
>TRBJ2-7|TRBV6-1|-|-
TGTGCCAGCAGTGCCGGGTTGGACGAGCAGTACTTC
CASSAGLDEQYF
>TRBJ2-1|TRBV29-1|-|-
TGCAGCGTTGGTTTGGGGAGTGTCACTGAGCAGTTCTTC
CSVGLGSVTEQFF
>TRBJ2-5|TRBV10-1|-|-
TGCGCCAGCAGTGAGAGCGGCGGCCAAGAGACCCAGTACTTC
CASSESGGQETQYF
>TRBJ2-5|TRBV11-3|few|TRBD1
TGTGCCAGCAGCCCGAACGGACAGGGGGAGACCCAGTACTTC
CASSPNGQGETQYF
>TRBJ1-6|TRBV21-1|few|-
TGTGCCAGCAGCAAAGGCGACAGGGGTTGGAATTCACCCCTCCACTTT
CASSKGDRGWNSPLHF
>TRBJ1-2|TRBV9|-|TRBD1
TGTGCCAGCAGCGCCGATGGACAGGCAGCCTATGGCTACACCTTC
CASSADGQAAYGYTF
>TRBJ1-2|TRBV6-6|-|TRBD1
TGTGCCAGCAGTTACTTGAGACAGGGGGACGGCTATGGCTACACCTTC
CASSYLRQGDGYGYTF
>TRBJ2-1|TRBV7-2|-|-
TGTGCCAGCAGCCCCCAGGGACTGCGGGTGCCCAATGAGCAGTTCTTC
CASSPQGLRVPNEQFF
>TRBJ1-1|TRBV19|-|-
TGTGCCAGTAGTGTAAGGGGCCAGGGGAGCACTGAAGCTTTCTTT
CASSVRGQGSTEAFF
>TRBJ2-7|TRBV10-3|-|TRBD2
TGTGCCATCAGTGAGTCAGAACCGGGGGGCTACGAGCAGTACTTC
CAISESEPGGYEQYF
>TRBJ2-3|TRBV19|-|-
TGTGCCAGTAGTATCAGGGAAGCAGATACGCAGTATTTT
CASSIREADTQYF
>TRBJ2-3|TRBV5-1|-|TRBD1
TGCGCCAGCAGCCCGACAGGGGGCGCAGATACGCAGTATTTT
CASSPTGGADTQYF
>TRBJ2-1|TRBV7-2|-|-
TGTGCCAGCAGCAGGGTGGTAGCGACCTCCTACAATGAGCAGTTCTTC
CASSRVVATSYNEQFF
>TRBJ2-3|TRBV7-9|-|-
TGTGCCAGCAGCTGGAGAAGCACAGATACGCAGTATTTT
CASSWRSTDTQYF
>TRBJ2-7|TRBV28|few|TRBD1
TGTGCCAGCAGCGACGCACAGGGGCTCCGCTCCCACGAGCAGTACTTC
CASSDAQGLRSHEQYF
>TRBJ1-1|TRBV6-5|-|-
TGTGCCACGAGTAGGAACACTGAAGCTTTCTTT
CATSRNTEAFF
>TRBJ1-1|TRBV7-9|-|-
TGTGCCAGCAGCTTAAATTGGGCCGGGGGCACTGAAGCTTTCTTT
CASSLNWAGGTEAFF
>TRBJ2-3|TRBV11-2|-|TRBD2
TGTGCCAGCAGCTTAGGGCGGGAGTGGGCAGATACGCAGTATTTT
CASSLGREWADTQYF